This passage covers 30 T cell receptor beta chains from one sample sequenced in a study of blood T cell repertoires in COVID-19. Generated by immunoSEQ multiplex PCR, the TCRdb table keeps only in-frame clones and is missing some. This table holds approximately 85,000 clones, more than 80% found once. Material: peripheral blood. The receptor source for this set is a man aged 50 or older with active or convalescent COVID-19.

The chain recombines TRBV30 with TRBJ1-5; D remains ambiguous. Germline V lookup: CDR1 GTSNPN, CDR2 SVGIG (reference sequence). V was clipped by 3 bases and J by 4 bases, with 10 bases between them. This CDR3 comprises 13 residues. The DNA for the CDR3 is TGTGCCTGGAGCCAGCGCGGAAATCAGCCCCAGCATTTT. This gives the protein CAWSQRGNQPQHF. Complete variable domain (other parts from reference TRBV30 and TRBJ1-5): SQTIHQWPATLVQPVGSPLSLECTVEGTSNPNLYWYRQAAGRGLQLLFYSVGIGQISSEVPQNLSASRPQDRQFILSSKKLLLSDSGFYLCAWSQRGNQPQHFGDGTRLSIL.

This clone occurred a few times. The chain links TRBV5-1 to TRBJ2-3; TRBD2 aligns across 10 bases. Germline V gives CDR1 SGHRS, CDR2 YFSETQ. CDR3 length: 17 amino acids. The V segment lost 4 bases and the J segment 0 bases; nucleotides outside the gene matches: 8. CDR3: CASSIIKLAGSTDTQYF. The CDR3 nucleotides read TGCGCCAGCAGCATAATCAAACTAGCGGGGAGCACAGATACGCAGTATTTT.

The chain is built from TRBV28 and TRBJ1-3, with D possibly TRBD1 on 5 matching bases. Germline lookup yields CDR1 MDHEN and CDR2 SYDVKM. This CDR3 has 18 residues. Trimming removed 7 bases at V and 9 bases at J, with 31 bases between. The CDR3 nucleotides read TGTGCCAGCACGCAAACTCGCAGGGTAACGCAGAGGTGGGCCACCATATATTTT. This sequence encodes CASTQTRRVTQRWATIYF.

The V and J genes are TRBV3-1 (or the pseudogene TRBV3-2) and TRBJ1-1; tentatively, D is TRBD1 (5 bases). The germline V gene encodes CDR1 LGHDT and CDR2 YNNKEL (reference sequence). This CDR3 region has 16 residues. V was trimmed by 1 base and J by 4 bases, leaving 16 bases between them. DNA of the CDR3: TGTGCCAGCAGCCAAGGGGAAGGGGCAAGGGGCACTGAAGCTTTCTTT. Translated, it gives CASSQGEGARGTEAFF.

In regard to this clone: The sample contains more than one DNA sequence encoding this CDR3. The rearrangement links TRBV11-2 to TRBJ1-2; TRBD1 matches at 8 bases. With 5 bases clipped from V and 3 bases from J, the junction kept 2 bases outside the gene matches. The germline V gene has CDR1 SGHAT and CDR2 FQNNGV. The CDR3 runs 13 residues. This CDR3 reads CASSPDRDYGYTF. The CDR3 DNA follows: TGTGCCAGCAGCCCGGACAGGGACTATGGCTACACCTTC.

V is TRBV6-5 and J is TRBJ2-1; a weak D match, TRBD1 (6 bases). The CDR3 is 16 amino acids. Trimming cost V 0 bases and J 6 bases, with 15 bases left between them. Germline CDR1 reads MNHEY; CDR2 reads SVGAGI. CDR3 nucleotides: TGTGCCAGCAGTTACTCGAGCCTCACCAGGGGCAATGAGCAGTTCTTC. Translation: CASSYSSLTRGNEQFF.

This clone has a single count. The CDR3 DNA reads TGTGCCAGCAGCCAGGGGACAGGGCACTACGAGCAGTACTTC. This translates into CASSQGTGHYEQYF. V and J are TRBV3-1 (or the pseudogene TRBV3-2) and TRBJ2-7; 9 bases match TRBD1. CDR1 LGHDT and CDR2 YNNKEL come from the germline V gene (reference sequence). The J segment lost 3 bases and the V segment lost 3 bases, leaving 3 bases of the junction unmatched. This CDR3 is built from 14 residues.

Only one count was recorded for this clone. CDR3 residues: CASSFGQGADTQYF. Written as DNA, the CDR3 is TGTGCCAGCAGCTTCGGACAGGGCGCAGATACGCAGTATTTT. The rearrangement uses TRBV11-3 and TRBJ2-3, with 8 bases fitting TRBD1. The CDR3 consists of 14 residues. V dropped 3 bases and J dropped 4; count of bases not matched to a gene: 3. Germline loops: CDR1 SGHNT, CDR2 YENEEA. Full variable domain (rest looked up from reference TRBV11-3 and TRBJ2-3): EAGVVQSPRYKIIEKKQPVAFWCNPISGHNTLYWYLQNLGQGPELLIRYENEEAVDDSQLPKDRFSAERLKGVDSTLKIQPAELGDSAVYLCASSFGQGADTQYFGPGTRLTVL.

V usage is TRBV4-1 and J usage is TRBJ1-6; the D gene is possibly TRBD1 (6 bases). The CDR3 spans 15 residues. In germline, CDR1 is MGHRA, CDR2 YSYEKL. V lost 2 bases to trimming and J lost 5 bases, with 10 bases between them. CDR3 protein: CASSQITGNNSPLHF. As DNA, the CDR3 is TGCGCCAGCAGCCAAATTACAGGGAATAATTCACCCCTCCACTTT.

This clone was picked up one time. V is TRBV19 and J is TRBJ2-5, with D perhaps TRBD2 (5 bases). Per germline, CDR1 LNHDA and CDR2 SQIVND (reference sequence). This CDR3 spans 14 amino acids. Trimming removed 5 bases from V and 4 bases from J, with 14 bases in between. This CDR3 reads CASSRSGVLETQYF. The DNA of the CDR3 is TGTGCCAGTAGTCGCTCCGGGGTCCTAGAGACCCAGTACTTC.

The rearrangement links TRBV30 to TRBJ1-3; 7 positions agree with TRBD1. The V gene end was trimmed by 1 base and the J gene end by 2 bases; junction bases not matched to a gene: 2. Germline CDR1 and CDR2: GTSNPN and SVGIG (reference sequence). This CDR3 has 14 amino acids. CDR3 residues: CAWSETGPGNTIYF. In nucleotides, the CDR3 is TGTGCCTGGAGTGAGACAGGGCCTGGAAACACCATATATTTT.

The chain is built from TRBV28 and TRBJ2-2; the match to TRBD1 covers 8 bases. Germline CDR1 is MDHEN and CDR2 is SYDVKM. J gave up 6 bases and V 6 bases, and 3 bases lay outside the gene matches. The CDR3 extends over 13 amino acids. Here the CDR3 DNA reads TGTGCCAGCAGACGACAGGGGCCCGGGGAGCTGTTTTTT. This gives the protein CASRRQGPGELFF.

The chain carries TRBV11-2 and TRBJ2-1; maybe TRBD2 (6 bases). This CDR3 region has 15 residues. The V end lost 0 bases, the J end lost 6 bases, and 12 bases lay between the germline ends. The germline V gene encodes CDR1 SGHAT and CDR2 FQNNGV. The CDR3 reads CASSLERLEGNEQFF. CDR3 bases: TGTGCCAGCAGCTTAGAACGACTAGAGGGCAATGAGCAGTTCTTC.

CDR3 in amino acids: CASSLEAETEAFF. The CDR3 DNA sequence: TGTGCCAGCAGCTTAGAGGCAGAAACTGAAGCTTTCTTT. The chain is built from TRBV11-3 and TRBJ1-1; D gene uncertain. Trimming removed 0 bases at V and 5 bases at J, with 7 bases between. CDR3 size: 13 residues. CDR1 SGHNT and CDR2 YENEEA come from the germline V gene. The entire variable domain, with the rest obtained from reference TRBV11-3 and TRBJ1-1, is as follows: EAGVVQSPRYKIIEKKQPVAFWCNPISGHNTLYWYLQNLGQGPELLIRYENEEAVDDSQLPKDRFSAERLKGVDSTLKIQPAELGDSAVYLCASSLEAETEAFFGQGTRLTVV.

This sequence joins TRBV5-1 and TRBJ2-5, with 8 bases lining up with TRBD1. V was clipped by 0 bases and J by 5 bases; unmatched bases: 6. CDR1 is SGHRS, CDR2 YFSETQ, per germline. The CDR3 runs to 15 residues. DNA of the CDR3: TGCGCCAGCAGCTTGGGACAGGGGAGTTTTGAGACCCAGTACTTC. Translation gives CASSLGQGSFETQYF.

The CDR3 spells CASSLVRASGSYEQYF. CDR3 in DNA: TGTGCCAGCAGCTTAGTTCGGGCTAGCGGGAGCTACGAGCAGTACTTC. The rearrangement uses TRBV7-2 and TRBJ2-7, with 10 nucleotides matching TRBD2. There are 16 residues in the CDR3. The germline CDR1 and CDR2 sequences are SGHTA and FQGNSA. The ends lost 1 base at V and 3 bases at J; junction bases unmatched: 6.

The V call is TRBV10-2, the J call TRBJ1-2; 8 bases are a match to TRBD1. After removal of 2 bases from V and 6 bases from J, the junction contained 5 bases not matched to a gene. This CDR3 is 14 amino acids long. Germline V gene lookup returns CDR1 WSHSY and CDR2 SAAADI. The CDR3 DNA reads as TGCGCCAGCAGTGAGACCCTGGACAGGGATGGCTACACCTTC. As protein: CASSETLDRDGYTF.

The V call is TRBV9, the J call TRBJ1-1, with TRBD1 matching 10 bases. The V gene end was trimmed by 6 bases and the J gene end by 0 bases; junction bases not matched to a gene: 8. Per the germline V gene, CDR1 is SGDLS and CDR2 is YYNGEE. The length of the CDR3 is 16 residues. The CDR3: CASKKWDRGMNTEAFF. CDR3 bases: TGTGCCAGCAAAAAATGGGACAGGGGCATGAACACTGAAGCTTTCTTT.

This clone was detected only a few times. This chain links TRBV6-5 with TRBJ1-5; 8 positions match TRBD1. CDR1 MNHEY and CDR2 SVGAGI come from the germline V gene. This CDR3 is built from 15 residues. With 5 bases clipped from V and 11 bases from J, the junction kept 14 bases outside the gene matches. CDR3: CASSRTGGSYITQHF. The CDR3 nucleotides read TGTGCCAGCAGTCGTACAGGGGGGTCGTATATCACCCAGCATTTT.

This chain connects TRBV19 to TRBJ2-7; 7 nucleotides align to TRBD1. The CDR3 has 14 residues. The germline gives CDR1 LNHDA, CDR2 SQIVND (reference sequence). J gave up 1 base and V 6 bases, and 6 bases lay outside the gene matches. The CDR3 is CASRSPGQSYEQYF. DNA of the CDR3: TGTGCCAGTAGGTCCCCGGGACAGTCCTACGAGCAGTACTTC.

The chain recombines TRBV27 with TRBJ2-7; weak D call: TRBD1 (5 bases). CDR1 is MNHEY, CDR2 SMNVEV, per germline (reference sequence). The CDR3 sequence is 14 residues long. Trimming pared 6 bases from V and 3 bases from J, leaving 15 bases between. CDR3 loop: CASRPRQRFYEQYF. DNA of the CDR3: TGTGCCAGCAGACCTCGACAGCGATTCTACGAGCAGTACTTC.

This rearrangement joins TRBV6-1 to TRBJ1-5, with no clear D. The CDR3 consists of 16 residues. Trimming removed 4 bases from V and 0 bases from J, with 13 bases in between. CDR1 is MNHNS and CDR2 is SASEGT in the germline V gene. The CDR3: CASSVVSSYSNQPQHF. Here the CDR3 DNA reads TGTGCCAGCAGTGTGGTATCCAGTTATAGCAATCAGCCCCAGCATTTT.

The chain recombines TRBV3-1 (or the pseudogene TRBV3-2) with TRBJ2-3; 11 bases fit TRBD2. The germline CDR1 and CDR2 sequences are LGHDT and YNNKEL (reference sequence). This CDR3 comprises 15 residues. The J segment lost 6 bases and the V segment lost 0 bases, leaving 2 bases of the junction unmatched. The CDR3, as DNA: TGTGCCAGCAGCCAAGATGCTAGCGGGGGGGATACGCAGTATTTT. It is translated as CASSQDASGGDTQYF.

This sequence joins TRBV7-9 and TRBJ2-7, with 10 bases aligning to TRBD2. The V gene's germline CDR1 is SEHNR and CDR2 FQNEAQ (reference sequence). The V and J ends lost 3 bases and 6 bases, in that order; junction bases with no gene match: 5. The CDR3 loop spans 14 amino acids. CDR3 in DNA: TGTGCCAGCAGCTTGGTAGCGGGAGGTGGCGAGCAGTACTTC. Translated: CASSLVAGGGEQYF.

This sequence joins TRBV10-2 and TRBJ1-1; 8 bases map to TRBD1. V dropped 6 bases and J dropped 4; count of bases not matched to a gene: 7. This CDR3 contains 14 residues. The germline V gene encodes CDR1 WSHSY and CDR2 SAAADI. The CDR3 reads CASRQGAVSTEAFF. CDR3 coding DNA: TGCGCCAGCAGGCAGGGGGCGGTAAGCACTGAAGCTTTCTTT.

The chain carries TRBV25-1 and TRBJ1-1, with 8 bases lining up with TRBD1. The CDR3 extends over 13 amino acids. Germline lookup yields CDR1 MGHDK and CDR2 SYGVNS. V gave up 6 bases and J gave up 3 bases; unmatched junction bases: 3. The chain's CDR3 is CASRGQGHTEAFF. Here the CDR3 DNA reads TGTGCCAGCAGAGGACAGGGCCACACTGAAGCTTTCTTT.

The V call is TRBV10-1, the J call TRBJ2-1, with 8 bases matching TRBD2. V lost 5 bases to trimming and J lost 8 bases; unmatched junction nucleotides: 14. The V gene's germline CDR1 is WNHNN and CDR2 SYGVQD (reference sequence). The CDR3 contains 16 residues. The DNA of the CDR3 is TGCGCCAGCAGTCCAACCGGGACTAGAGTTTTGGATGAGCAGTTCTTC. As protein: CASSPTGTRVLDEQFF.

V is TRBV24-1 and J is TRBJ1-4; 10 bases are shared with TRBD1. V shed 9 bases, J shed 7 bases, and the junction held 4 bases outside the gene matches. This CDR3 contains 13 residues. Germline lookup yields CDR1 KGHDR and CDR2 SFDVKD. As DNA, the CDR3 is TGTGCCACCCCCGGGACAGGGGTTGAAAAACTGTTTTTT. Protein sequence: CATPGTGVEKLFF.

The V gene is TRBV28, the J gene TRBJ2-7, with 11 bases lining up with TRBD2. V lost 7 bases, J lost 2 bases, and 7 bases stayed unmatched. CDR3 length equals 15 residues. CDR1 is MDHEN, CDR2 SYDVKM, per germline. The CDR3 DNA reads TGTGCCAGCATCGACATTAGCGGGAGGGCCTACGAGCAGTACTTC. Protein: CASIDISGRAYEQYF.

The genes are TRBV7-2 and TRBJ2-1; a weak D match, TRBD2 (5 bases). Germline-derived CDR1 and CDR2 are SGHTA and FQGNSA. V was trimmed by 1 base and J by 2 bases, leaving 12 bases between them. This CDR3 contains 16 residues. The CDR3 is CASSLVRGAPYNEQFF. The CDR3, as DNA: TGTGCCAGCAGCTTAGTTCGGGGTGCCCCCTACAATGAGCAGTTCTTC.